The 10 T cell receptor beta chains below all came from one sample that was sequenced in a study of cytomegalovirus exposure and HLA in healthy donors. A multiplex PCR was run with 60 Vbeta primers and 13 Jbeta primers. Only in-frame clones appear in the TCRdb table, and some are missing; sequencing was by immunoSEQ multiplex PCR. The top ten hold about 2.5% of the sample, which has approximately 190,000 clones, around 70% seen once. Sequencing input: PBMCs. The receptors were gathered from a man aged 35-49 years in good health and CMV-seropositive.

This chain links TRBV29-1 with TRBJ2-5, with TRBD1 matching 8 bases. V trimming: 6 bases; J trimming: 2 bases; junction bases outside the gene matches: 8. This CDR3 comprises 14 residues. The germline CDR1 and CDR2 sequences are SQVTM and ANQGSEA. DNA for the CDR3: TGCAGCGTAATCAGACAGGGGACGCAAGAGACCCAGTACTTC. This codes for CSVIRQGTQETQYF.

The CDR3 sequence: CASSSGIGAAYEQYF. The CDR3 DNA reads TGTGCCAGCAGCTCCGGCATTGGGGCTGCGTACGAGCAGTACTTC. The chain uses TRBV11-2 and TRBJ2-7; TRBD1 is a possible D gene (5 bases). From germline, CDR1 is SGHAT and CDR2 FQNNGV. V lost 4 bases and J 4 bases, leaving 17 bases between the germline ends. The CDR3 sequence is 15 residues long.

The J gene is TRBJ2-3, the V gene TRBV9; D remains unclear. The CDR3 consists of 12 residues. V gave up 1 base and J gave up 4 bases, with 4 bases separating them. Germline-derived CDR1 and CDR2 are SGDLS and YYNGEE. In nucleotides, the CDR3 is TGTGCCAGCAGCGTACAGTCAGATACGCAGTATTTT. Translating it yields CASSVQSDTQYF. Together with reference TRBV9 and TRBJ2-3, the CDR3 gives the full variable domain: DSGVTQTPKHLITATGQRVTLRCSPRSGDLSVYWYQQSLDQGLQFLIQYYNGEERAKGNILERFSAQQFPDLHSELNLSSLELGDSALYFCASSVQSDTQYFGPGTRLTVL.

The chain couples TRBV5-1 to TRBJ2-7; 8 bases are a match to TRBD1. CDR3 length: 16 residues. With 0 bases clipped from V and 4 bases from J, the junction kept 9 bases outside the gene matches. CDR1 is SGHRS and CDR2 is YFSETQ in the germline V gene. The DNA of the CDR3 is TGCGCCAGCAGCTTGGAAAGGACAGGGAATTCATACGAGCAGTACTTC. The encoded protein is CASSLERTGNSYEQYF. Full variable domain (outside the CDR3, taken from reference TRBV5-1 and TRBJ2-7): KAGVTQTPRYLIKTRGQQVTLSCSPISGHRSVSWYQQTPGQGLQFLFEYFSETQRNKGNFPGRFSGRQFSNSRSEMNVSTLELGDSALYLCASSLERTGNSYEQYFGPGTRLTVT.

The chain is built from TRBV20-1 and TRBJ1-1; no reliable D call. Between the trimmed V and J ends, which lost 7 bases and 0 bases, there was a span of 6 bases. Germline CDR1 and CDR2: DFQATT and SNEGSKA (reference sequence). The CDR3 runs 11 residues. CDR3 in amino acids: CSVTVNTEAFF. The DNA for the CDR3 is TGCAGTGTAACAGTGAACACTGAAGCTTTCTTT.

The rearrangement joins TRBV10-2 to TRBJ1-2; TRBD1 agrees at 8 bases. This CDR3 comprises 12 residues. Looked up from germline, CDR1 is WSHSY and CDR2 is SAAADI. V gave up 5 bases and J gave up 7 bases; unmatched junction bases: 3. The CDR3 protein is CASSPGGTGYTF. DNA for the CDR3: TGCGCCAGCAGTCCAGGGGGCACTGGCTACACCTTC.

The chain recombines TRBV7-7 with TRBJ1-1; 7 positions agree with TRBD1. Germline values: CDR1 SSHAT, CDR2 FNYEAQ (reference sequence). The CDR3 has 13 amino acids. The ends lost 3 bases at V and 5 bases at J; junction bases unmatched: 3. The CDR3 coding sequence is TGTGCCAGCAGCTTTACAGGGGAAACTGAAGCTTTCTTT. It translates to CASSFTGETEAFF. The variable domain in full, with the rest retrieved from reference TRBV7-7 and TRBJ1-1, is GAGVSQSPRYKVTKRGQDVTLRCDPISSHATLYWYQQALGQGPEFLTYFNYEAQPDKSGLPSDRFSAERPEGSISTLTIQRTEQRDSAMYRCASSFTGETEAFFGQGTRLTVV.

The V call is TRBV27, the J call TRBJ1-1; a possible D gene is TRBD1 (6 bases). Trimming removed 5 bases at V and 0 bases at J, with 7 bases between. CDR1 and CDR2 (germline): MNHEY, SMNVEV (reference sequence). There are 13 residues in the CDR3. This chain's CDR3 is CASSGDMNTEAFF. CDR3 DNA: TGTGCCAGCAGTGGGGACATGAACACTGAAGCTTTCTTT.

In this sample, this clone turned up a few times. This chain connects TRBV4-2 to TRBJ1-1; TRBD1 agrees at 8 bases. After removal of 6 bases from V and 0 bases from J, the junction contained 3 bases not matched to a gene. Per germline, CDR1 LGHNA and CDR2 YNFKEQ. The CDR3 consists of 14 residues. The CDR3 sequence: CASRRTGLNTEAFF. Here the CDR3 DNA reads TGTGCCAGCAGACGGACAGGGCTGAACACTGAAGCTTTCTTT.

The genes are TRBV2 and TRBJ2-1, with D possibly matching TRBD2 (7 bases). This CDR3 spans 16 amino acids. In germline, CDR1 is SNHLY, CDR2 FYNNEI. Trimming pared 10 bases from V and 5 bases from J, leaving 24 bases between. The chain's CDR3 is CATRKEGGGPHNEQFF. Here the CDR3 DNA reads TGTGCCACCCGTAAAGAAGGGGGGGGGCCCCACAATGAGCAGTTCTTC.